Below, 12 T cell receptor beta chains from the same sample are listed, as sequenced in a study of T cell repertoires in cytomegalovirus infection. What these receptors recognize is not known. TCRdb reprocessed the reads via MiXCR and lists one record per CDR3 protein. The data contain approximately 470,000 distinct CDR3 sequences, approximately 46% of them singletons. The specimen was cultured PBMCs, collected from culture after CMV antigen stimulation. The receptors were sampled from a human donor in good health (CMV status not recorded). Some clones in this sample may be carry-over from other donors' samples.

In this sample, this clonotype turned up many times. The V and J genes are TRBV7-2 and TRBJ1-5; D not certain. Per the germline V gene, CDR1 is SGHTA and CDR2 is FQGNSA. This CDR3 comprises 14 residues. The germline V and J ends were trimmed by 2 bases and 5 bases, with 10 bases remaining between them. The DNA of the CDR3 is TGTGCCAGCAGCTTAAGGCCAGGACATCAGCCCCAGCATTTT. Translating it yields CASSLRPGHQPQHF.

This clonotype was seen only a few times. V gene TRBV6-1 combines with J gene TRBJ2-5; 10 bases align to TRBD2. The germline V gene encodes CDR1 MNHNS and CDR2 SASEGT. The V segment lost 0 bases and the J segment 3 bases; nucleotides outside the gene matches: 10. This CDR3 region has 18 residues. CDR3 loop: CASSEAVGLAGAEETQYF. CDR3 coding DNA: TGTGCCAGCAGTGAAGCTGTGGGGCTAGCGGGAGCGGAAGAGACCCAGTACTTC.

This chain uses TRBV11-2 with TRBJ1-4, with D uncertain. CDR3 length: 16 residues. Germline V gene data show CDR1 as SGHAT and CDR2 as FQNNGV. The V end was cut by 0 bases, the J end by 7 bases, with 15 bases between. DNA of the CDR3: TGTGCCAGCAGCTTAGATGGTGGAGCGTGGGGTGAAAAACTGTTTTTT. This codes for CASSLDGGAWGEKLFF.

The chain links TRBV6-1 to TRBJ2-7; D might be TRBD1 (5 bases). Germline CDR1 and CDR2: MNHNS and SASEGT. The CDR3 covers 13 residues. V lost 5 bases and J 2 bases, leaving 10 bases between the germline ends. CDR3 in amino acids: CASSLDRPYEQYF. CDR3 DNA sequence: TGTGCCAGCAGTTTAGACAGACCCTACGAGCAGTACTTC.

V gene TRBV2 combines with J gene TRBJ2-1; tentatively, D is TRBD2 (6 bases). V lost 10 bases and J lost 4, with 11 bases in between. Germline values: CDR1 SNHLY, CDR2 FYNNEI. This CDR3 contains 12 residues. The CDR3 DNA sequence: TGTGCCACGGGACTGAGGTACAATGAGCAGTTCTTC. Amino acid sequence: CATGLRYNEQFF.

The chain employs TRBV28 and TRBJ2-1; 9 bases are a match to TRBD2. V was pared by 2 bases and J by 2 bases, with 10 bases of the junction left unmatched. CDR3 length equals 18 residues. Germline loops: CDR1 MDHEN, CDR2 SYDVKM. DNA of the CDR3: TGTGCCAGCAGTTTAAGCAGCGGGGGGTTTCCAACCTACAATGAGCAGTTCTTC. This translates into CASSLSSGGFPTYNEQFF.

The genes are TRBV6-2 or TRBV6-3 and TRBJ2-5; D may match TRBD1 or TRBD2 (6 bases each). This CDR3 comprises 13 residues. The V end was cut by 4 bases, the J end by 7 bases, with 13 bases between. Germline values: CDR1 MNHEY, CDR2 SVGEGT. The CDR3 region is CASSLRDTGTQYF. CDR3 bases: TGTGCCAGCAGTTTGCGGGACACGGGGACCCAGTACTTC.

The chain recombines TRBV7-8 with TRBJ1-2; 9 nucleotides agree with TRBD1. Germline values: CDR1 SGHVS, CDR2 FQNEAQ. The CDR3 consists of 18 residues. Losses at the gene ends were 1 base for V and 2 bases for J; bases not matched to a gene: 11. CDR3 amino acids: CASSLGIAPGTGNYGYTF. The CDR3 region has the DNA TGTGCCAGCAGCTTAGGAATAGCACCCGGGACAGGGAACTATGGCTACACCTTC.

The chain carries TRBV15 and TRBJ2-4, with unresolved D. This CDR3 contains 15 residues. Germline assignment: CDR1 LNHNV and CDR2 YYDKDF (reference sequence). V lost 3 bases and J 7 bases, leaving 16 bases between the germline ends. This chain's CDR3 is CATSSPLVDGNIQYF. The CDR3 DNA reads TGTGCCACCAGCAGCCCCCTAGTTGACGGGAACATTCAGTACTTC.

This chain links TRBV10-3 with TRBJ2-7; 7 bases are shared with TRBD2. The CDR3 is made up of 12 amino acids. CDR1 and CDR2 (germline): ENHRY, SYGVKD. J lost 6 bases, V lost 4 bases, and 3 bases had no gene match. CDR3 in amino acids: CAISGTGGEQYF. The CDR3 nucleotides read TGTGCCATCAGTGGGACGGGAGGCGAGCAGTACTTC.

This clonotype has only a few counts. The junction shows a germline mismatch at one end, possibly a read error. In nucleotides, the CDR3 is TGTGCCAGCAGCTTAGCCGTTAGACAGGAGCTTAACTTC. This sequence encodes CASSLAVRQELNF. The chain recombines TRBV7-2 with TRBJ2-4; maybe TRBD1 (6 bases). The CDR3 has 13 amino acids. Germline V gene lookup returns CDR1 SGHTA and CDR2 FQGNSA.

The rearrangement uses TRBV12-3 or TRBV12-4 and TRBJ2-7, with D hard to call. V shed 5 bases and J shed 0 bases, with 14 bases lying between them. This CDR3 spans 15 amino acids. CDR3 residues: CASSPSTLSSYEQYF. The CDR3 DNA follows: TGTGCCAGCAGTCCATCGACATTATCCTCCTACGAGCAGTACTTC.